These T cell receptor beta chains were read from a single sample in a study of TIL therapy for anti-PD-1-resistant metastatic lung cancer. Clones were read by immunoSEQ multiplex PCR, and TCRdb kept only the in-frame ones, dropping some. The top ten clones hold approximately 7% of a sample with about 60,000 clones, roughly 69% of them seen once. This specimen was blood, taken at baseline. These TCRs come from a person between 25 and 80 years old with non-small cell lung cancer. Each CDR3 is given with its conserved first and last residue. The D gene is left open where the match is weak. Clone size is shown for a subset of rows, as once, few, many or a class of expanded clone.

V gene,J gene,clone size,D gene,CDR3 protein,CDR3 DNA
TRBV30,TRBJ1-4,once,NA,CAWSASLPGGEKLFF,TGTGCCTGGAGTGCGTCACTCCCCGGGGGTGAAAAACTGTTTTTT
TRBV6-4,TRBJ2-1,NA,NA,CASSELAEHNEQFF,TGTGCCAGCAGTGAACTAGCAGAACACAATGAGCAGTTCTTC
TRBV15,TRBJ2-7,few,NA,CATSRQGGGYEQYF,TGTGCCACCAGCAGACAGGGCGGTGGGTACGAGCAGTACTTC
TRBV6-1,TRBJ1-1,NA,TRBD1,CASSVDRSTEAFF,TGTGCCAGCAGTGTGGACAGGTCCACTGAAGCTTTCTTT
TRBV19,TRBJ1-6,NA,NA,CASSVRTAGQPLHF,TGTGCCAGTAGTGTTAGGACCGCGGGACAACCCCTCCACTTT
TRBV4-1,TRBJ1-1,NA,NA,CASSLHGGGGKTEAFF,TGCGCCAGCAGCCTCCATGGGGGTGGCGGGAAAACTGAAGCTTTCTTT
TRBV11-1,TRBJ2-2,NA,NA,CASSTPGGTGELFF,TGTGCCAGCAGCACACCCGGGGGCACCGGGGAGCTGTTTTTT
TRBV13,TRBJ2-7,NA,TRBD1,CASSLGAGTGHSYEQYF,TGTGCCAGCAGCTTAGGAGCTGGGACAGGGCACTCCTACGAGCAGTACTTC
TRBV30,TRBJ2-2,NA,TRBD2,CACIAGKKSNTGELFF,TGTGCCTGTATAGCGGGGAAAAAATCGAACACCGGGGAGCTGTTTTTT
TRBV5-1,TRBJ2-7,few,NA,CASSLGGAFYEQYF,TGCGCCAGCAGCTTGGGAGGGGCGTTTTACGAGCAGTACTTC
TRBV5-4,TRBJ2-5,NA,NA,CASSEDMTKETQYF,TGTGCCAGCAGCGAGGATATGACCAAAGAGACCCAGTACTTC
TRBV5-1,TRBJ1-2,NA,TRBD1,CASSLQADRVGYGYTF,TGCGCCAGCAGCTTGCAGGCCGACAGGGTAGGGTATGGCTACACCTTC
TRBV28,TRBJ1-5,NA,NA,CASQDTLGQPQHF,TGTGCCAGCCAGGACACCCTCGGTCAGCCCCAGCATTTT
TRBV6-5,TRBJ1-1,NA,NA,CASSYDPLAGAFF,TGTGCCAGCAGTTACGATCCCCTTGCCGGAGCTTTCTTT
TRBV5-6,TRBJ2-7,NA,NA,CASSPRTRGSYEQYF,TGTGCCAGCAGCCCCCGGACAAGAGGTTCCTACGAGCAGTACTTC
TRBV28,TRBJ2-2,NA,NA,CASSFGGQNTGELFF,TGTGCCAGCAGTTTTGGTGGTCAGAACACCGGGGAGCTGTTTTTT
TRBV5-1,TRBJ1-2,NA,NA,CASSRTADGYTF,TGCGCCAGCAGTCGGACAGCGGATGGCTACACCTTC
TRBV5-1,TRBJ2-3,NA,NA,CASNFDPGDTQYF,TGCGCCAGCAATTTCGACCCGGGAGATACGCAGTATTTT
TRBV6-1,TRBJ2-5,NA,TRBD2,CASSRGSWAETQYF,TGTGCCAGCTCACGCGGGAGTTGGGCAGAGACCCAGTACTTC
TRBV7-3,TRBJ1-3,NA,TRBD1,CASSLTTGGTGNTIYF,TGTGCCAGCAGCCTAACGACAGGGGGGACTGGAAACACCATATATTTT
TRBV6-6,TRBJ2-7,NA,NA,CASSQFTYEQYF,TGTGCCAGCAGTCAATTCACGTACGAGCAGTACTTC
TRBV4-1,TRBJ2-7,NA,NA,CASSLLPGSTYEQYF,TGCGCCAGCAGCCTCCTACCGGGATCAACCTACGAGCAGTACTTC
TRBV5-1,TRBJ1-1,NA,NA,CASSLGLDRLNTEAFF,TGCGCCAGCAGCTTGGGGCTGGACAGATTGAACACTGAAGCTTTCTTT
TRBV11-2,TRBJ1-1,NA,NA,CASSFRPTGNTEAFF,TGTGCCAGCAGCTTCCGTCCGACAGGGAACACTGAAGCTTTCTTT
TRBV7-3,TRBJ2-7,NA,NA,CASSLSPGYEQYF,TGTGCCAGCAGCTTATCTCCGGGCTACGAGCAGTACTTC
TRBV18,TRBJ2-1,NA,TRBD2,CASSREARSEQFF,TGTGCCAGCTCGCGGGAGGCCCGGAGTGAGCAGTTCTTC
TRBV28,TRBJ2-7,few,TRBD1,CASSSGQGPYEQYF,TGTGCCAGCAGTTCCGGACAGGGTCCCTACGAGCAGTACTTC
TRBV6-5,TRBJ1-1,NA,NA,CASSYRGQNTEAFF,TGTGCCAGCAGTTACAGGGGACAGAACACTGAAGCTTTCTTT
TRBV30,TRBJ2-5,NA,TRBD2,CAWNSGTSVQETQYF,TGTGCCTGGAACAGCGGGACTAGCGTTCAAGAGACCCAGTACTTC
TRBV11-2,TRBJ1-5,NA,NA,CASSLGGGDQPQHF,TGTGCCAGCAGCTTAGGGGGCGGGGATCAGCCCCAGCATTTT
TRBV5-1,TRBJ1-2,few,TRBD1,CASSSTGNSNYGYTF,TGCGCCAGCAGCTCGACAGGGAATTCCAACTATGGCTACACCTTC
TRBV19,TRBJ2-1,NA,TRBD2,CASIPRGGTSGGHNEQFF,TGTGCCAGTATCCCACGGGGCGGAACTAGCGGGGGACACAATGAGCAGTTCTTC
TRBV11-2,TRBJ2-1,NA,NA,CASSLGLRGKDNEQFF,TGTGCCAGCAGCTTAGGGCTCCGGGGCAAGGACAATGAGCAGTTCTTC
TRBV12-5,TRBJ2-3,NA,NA,CASVGVSTDTQYF,TGTGCTAGTGTTGGGGTTAGCACAGATACGCAGTATTTT
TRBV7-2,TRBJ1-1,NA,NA,CASSLVSGNTEAFF,TGTGCCAGCAGCTTAGTGTCGGGGAACACTGAAGCTTTCTTT
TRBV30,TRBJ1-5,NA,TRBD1,CAWSRDRGSQPQHF,TGTGCCTGGAGTCGGGACAGGGGGAGTCAGCCCCAGCATTTT
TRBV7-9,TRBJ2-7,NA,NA,CASSLVGGPRSSYEQYF,TGTGCCAGCAGCTTAGTGGGGGGACCCAGAAGCTCCTACGAGCAGTACTTC
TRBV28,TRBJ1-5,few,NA,CASSRGLGNQPQHF,TGTGCCAGCAGTCGGGGGTTAGGTAATCAGCCCCAGCATTTT
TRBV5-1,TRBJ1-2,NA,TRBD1,CASSLGGDRGGYTF,TGCGCCAGCAGCCTGGGTGGGGACAGAGGTGGCTACACCTTC
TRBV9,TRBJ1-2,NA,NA,CASSSIIGGHYGYTF,TGTGCCAGCAGCTCGATCATAGGGGGGCACTATGGCTACACCTTC
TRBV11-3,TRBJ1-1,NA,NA,CASSLGGTVTEAFF,TGTGCCAGCAGCTTAGGGGGTACGGTCACTGAAGCTTTCTTT
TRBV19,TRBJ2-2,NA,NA,CASGMVGPPRRELFF,TGTGCCAGCGGGATGGTAGGACCACCCCGAAGGGAGCTGTTTTTT
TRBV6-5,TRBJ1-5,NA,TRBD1,CASSLQGAHQPQHF,TGTGCCAGCAGTCTCCAGGGGGCGCATCAGCCCCAGCATTTT
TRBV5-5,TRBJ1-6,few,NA,CASSLVEGSPLHF,TGTGCCAGCAGCTTGGTGGAAGGCTCACCCCTCCACTTT
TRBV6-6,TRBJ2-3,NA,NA,CASRRTTRTDTQYF,TGTGCCAGCAGACGGACTACCCGCACAGATACGCAGTATTTT
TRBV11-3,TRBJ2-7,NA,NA,CASRFRGESSYEQYF,TGTGCCAGCAGGTTTAGGGGTGAAAGCTCCTACGAGCAGTACTTC
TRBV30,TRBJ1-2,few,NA,CAWIQGTNYGYTF,TGTGCCTGGATTCAAGGGACTAACTATGGCTACACCTTC
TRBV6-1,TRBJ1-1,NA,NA,CASSVSPNTEAFF,TGTGCCAGCAGTGTCAGCCCGAACACTGAAGCTTTCTTT
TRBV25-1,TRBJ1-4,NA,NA,CASSESLKDISTNEKLFF,TGTGCCAGCAGTGAATCATTAAAAGACATTTCAACTAATGAAAAACTGTTTTTT